Sequencing of this TCR beta chain was carried out in a study of T cell repertoires in cytomegalovirus infection. Study-wide context: Both CMV infection and a matching HLA type were indicated by public TCR beta signatures. Notes on the study in general: Identification of carriers of CMV plus the relevant HLA was achieved through cumulative public TCR beta family frequency. It was HLA-C-restricted CMV-specific TCR beta clonotypes that dominated the response ex vivo.

With respect to this clonotype: No antigen is known for it.

Germline V gene lookup returns CDR1 SQVTM and CDR2 ANQGSEA. V was trimmed by 1 base and J by 6 bases, leaving 18 bases between them. CDR3 length: 15 amino acids. TCRdb ran MiXCR on the reads and lists one entry per CDR3 protein. The data hold about 360,000 distinct CDR3 sequences, with roughly 18% observed a single time. The chain combines TRBV29-1 with TRBJ1-2; the D is unclear. The sequencing sample was made of PBMCs. The source is a human donor in good health (CMV status not recorded). Some clones in this sample may be carry-over from other donors' samples. CDR3 nucleotides: TGCAGCGTTGAAGTAAGGCTCACGGCAGCAGATGGCTACACCTTC. Its translation: CSVEVRLTAADGYTF.